The clone carrying this T cell receptor beta chain has a handful of counts. Its antigen is as yet unknown. Expressed TCRB transcripts were sequenced because the entire RNA isolate underwent reverse transcription. Assay used: immunoSEQ multiplex PCR; TCRdb lists only in-frame clones, some missing. The profile shows hundreds of thousands of clones, 68% of them singletons. The data stem from a study of beta chain features in type 1 diabetes. Points from the study as a whole: cDNA sequencing could over-represent cells with high TCR expression. Equally in patients and controls, shorter templates might have been favored by PCR.

The TCR originated in a man aged 30 to 39 in good health. Sequenced input: naive CD4+ T cells from blood.

In DNA form, the CDR3 reads TGTGCCAGCAGCGTTGGTGTGAATACCGGGACCTACGAGCAGTACTTC. Encoded protein: CASSVGVNTGTYEQYF. The genes are TRBV7-2 and TRBJ2-7, with a weak D call TRBD2 (5 bases). V was clipped by 5 bases and J by 2 bases, with 19 bases between them. The CDR3 is 16 amino acids. CDR1 and CDR2 (germline): SGHTA, FQGNSA.